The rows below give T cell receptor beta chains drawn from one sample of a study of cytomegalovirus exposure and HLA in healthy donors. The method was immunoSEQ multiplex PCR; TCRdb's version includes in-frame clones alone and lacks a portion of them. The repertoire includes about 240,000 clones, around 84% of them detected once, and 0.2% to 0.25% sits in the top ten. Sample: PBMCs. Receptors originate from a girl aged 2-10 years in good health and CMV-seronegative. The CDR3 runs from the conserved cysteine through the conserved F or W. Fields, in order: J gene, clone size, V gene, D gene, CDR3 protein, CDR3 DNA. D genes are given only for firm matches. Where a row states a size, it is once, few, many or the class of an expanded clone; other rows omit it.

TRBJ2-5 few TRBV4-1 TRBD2 CASNKRGDPAQYF TGCGCCAGCAATAAGCGGGGTGACCCGGCCCAGTACTTC
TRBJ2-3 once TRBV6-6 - CASSYDFTDTQYF TGTGCCAGCAGTTACGACTTCACAGATACGCAGTATTTT
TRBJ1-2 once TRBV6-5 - CASSYSGASLGYGYTF TGTGCCAGCAGTTACTCTGGGGCCTCTCTGGGATATGGCTACACCTTC
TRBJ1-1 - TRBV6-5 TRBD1 CASRNDRGRDTEAFF TGTGCCAGCAGGAACGACAGGGGGCGCGACACTGAAGCTTTCTTT
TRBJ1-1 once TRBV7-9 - CASSLWALSGTEAFF TGTGCCAGCAGCTTATGGGCACTAAGCGGGACTGAAGCTTTCTTT
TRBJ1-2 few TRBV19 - CASSSRQYGYTF TGTGCCAGTAGTTCACGACAGTACGGCTACACCTTC
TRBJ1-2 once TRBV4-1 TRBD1 CASSALRGSGYTF TGCGCCAGCAGCGCACTCAGGGGGAGCGGCTACACCTTC
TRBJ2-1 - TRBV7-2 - CASSLALTNEQFF TGTGCCAGCAGCTTAGCGCTCACTAATGAGCAGTTCTTC
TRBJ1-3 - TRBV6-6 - CASVGRGRGNTIYF TGTGCCAGCGTTGGGAGGGGTCGCGGAAACACCATATATTTT
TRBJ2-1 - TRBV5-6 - CASSLDAGSSYNEQFF TGTGCCAGCAGCTTGGACGCGGGGAGCTCCTACAATGAGCAGTTCTTC
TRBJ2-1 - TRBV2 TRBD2 CASSEEGLAGSYNEQFF TGTGCCAGCAGTGAAGAGGGGCTAGCGGGCTCCTACAATGAGCAGTTCTTC
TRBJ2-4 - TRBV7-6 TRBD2 CASSLLAGGSLLLAKNIQYF TGTGCCAGCAGCTTATTAGCGGGAGGGAGCCTTCTTCTAGCCAAAAACATTCAGTACTTC
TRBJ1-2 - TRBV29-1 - CSVDMAGSNYGYTF TGCAGCGTTGATATGGCGGGGAGTAACTATGGCTACACCTTC
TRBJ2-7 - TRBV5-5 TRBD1 CASSLTGGNYEQYF TGTGCCAGCAGCTTGACAGGGGGGAACTACGAGCAGTACTTC
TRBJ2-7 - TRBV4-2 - CASSQEGGEQYF TGTGCCAGCAGCCAAGAAGGGGGAGAGCAGTACTTC
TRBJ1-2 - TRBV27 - CASSFRGAYGYTF TGTGCCAGCAGTTTCCGGGGTGCCTATGGCTACACCTTC